This TCR beta chain is from a study of T cell repertoires in cytomegalovirus infection. Study-level background: Public TCR beta signature analysis indicated the presence of both CMV infection and matching HLA type.

In this sample, this clonotype turned up many times. The antigen is undetermined. Findings and caveats of the study: Cumulated frequencies of public TCR beta families served to identify carriers of CMV plus the relevant HLA. CMV-specific TCR beta clonotypes restricted by HLA-C were the ones dominating the ex vivo response.

TCRdb ran MiXCR on the reads and lists one entry per CDR3 protein. The table has fewer than 700,000 distinct CDR3 sequences, 24% seen once. Germline CDR1 and CDR2: ENHRY and SYGVKD. J lost 4 bases, V lost 9 bases, and 7 bases had no gene match. The CDR3 runs to 13 residues. J is TRBJ2-5 and V is TRBV10-3; 8 bases are a match to TRBD1. The sequenced material came from CD8+ T cells from PBMCs. The sequence was collected from a human donor in good health (CMV status not recorded). Some clones in this sample may be carry-over from other donors' samples. DNA of the CDR3: TGTGCCATTAACGGACAGGGCGGAGAGACCCAGTACTTC. Amino acids: CAINGQGGETQYF.